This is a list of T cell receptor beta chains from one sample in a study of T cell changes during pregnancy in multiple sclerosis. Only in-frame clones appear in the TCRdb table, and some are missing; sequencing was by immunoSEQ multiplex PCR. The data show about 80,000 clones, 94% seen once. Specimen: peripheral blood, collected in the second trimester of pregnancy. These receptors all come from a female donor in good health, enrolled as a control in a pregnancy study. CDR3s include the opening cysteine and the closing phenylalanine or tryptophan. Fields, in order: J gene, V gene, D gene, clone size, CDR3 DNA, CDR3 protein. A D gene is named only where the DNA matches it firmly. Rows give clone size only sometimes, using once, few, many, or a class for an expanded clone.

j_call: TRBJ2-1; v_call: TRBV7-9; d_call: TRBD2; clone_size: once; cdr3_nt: TGTGCCAGCAGCTTCACACAGACTAGCGGTCCGGTCTTC; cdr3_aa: CASSFTQTSGPVF
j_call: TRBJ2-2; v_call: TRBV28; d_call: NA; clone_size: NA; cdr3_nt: TGTGCCAGCATCGAGCAGGGAGGAACCGGGGAGCTGTTTTTT; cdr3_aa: CASIEQGGTGELFF
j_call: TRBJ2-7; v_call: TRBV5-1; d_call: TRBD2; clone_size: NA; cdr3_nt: TGCGCCAGCAGCTTGGGTCTAGCGGGAGACTCCTACGAGCAGTACTTC; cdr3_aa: CASSLGLAGDSYEQYF
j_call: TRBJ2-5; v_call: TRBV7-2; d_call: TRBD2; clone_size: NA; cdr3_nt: TGTGCCAGCAGCTTCAACCTAGTGGGAGGGCCTGGCGAGACCCAGTACTTC; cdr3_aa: CASSFNLVGGPGETQYF
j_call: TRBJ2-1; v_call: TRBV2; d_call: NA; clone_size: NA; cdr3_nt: TGTGCCAGCAGCCGAGATCCCTACAATGAGCAGTTCTTC; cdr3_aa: CASSRDPYNEQFF
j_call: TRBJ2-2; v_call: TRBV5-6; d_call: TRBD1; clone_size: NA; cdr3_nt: TGTGCCAGCTCCGAGGACAGGGGTTATAACACCGGGGAGCTGTTTTTT; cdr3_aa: CASSEDRGYNTGELFF
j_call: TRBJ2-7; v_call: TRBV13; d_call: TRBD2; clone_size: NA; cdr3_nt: TGTGCCAGCAGCAGTGCCGGGACTAACTACGAGCAGTACTTC; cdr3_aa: CASSSAGTNYEQYF
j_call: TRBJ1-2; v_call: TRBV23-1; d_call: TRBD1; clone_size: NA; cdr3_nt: TGCGCCAGCAGTCAAACCGACGGGACAGGAAGCTACAACTATGGCTACACCTTC; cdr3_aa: CASSQTDGTGSYNYGYTF
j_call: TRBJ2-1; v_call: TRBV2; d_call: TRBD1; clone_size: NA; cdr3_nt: TGTGCCAGCAGTGGGGACAGGTGGTCTAATGAGCAGTTCTTC; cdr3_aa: CASSGDRWSNEQFF
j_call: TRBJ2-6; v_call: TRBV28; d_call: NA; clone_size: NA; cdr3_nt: TGTGCCAGCAGTGCCGGGACTGGGGCCAACGTCCTGACTTTC; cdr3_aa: CASSAGTGANVLTF
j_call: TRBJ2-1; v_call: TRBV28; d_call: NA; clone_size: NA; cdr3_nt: TGTGCCAGCAGTTTATCCGGCAGGGTCAATGAGCAGTTCTTC; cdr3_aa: CASSLSGRVNEQFF
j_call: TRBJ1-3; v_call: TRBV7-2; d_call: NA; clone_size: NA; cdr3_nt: TGTGCCAGCAGCTTTAAGCCTGGAAACACCATATATTTT; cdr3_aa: CASSFKPGNTIYF
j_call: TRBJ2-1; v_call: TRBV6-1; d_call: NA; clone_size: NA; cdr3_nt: TGTGCCAGCAGTGTAGATTACTATGAGCAGTTCTTC; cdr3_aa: CASSVDYYEQFF
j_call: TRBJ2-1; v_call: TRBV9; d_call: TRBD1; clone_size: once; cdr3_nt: TGTGCCAGCAGCTTACTACAGGGGGGCAATGAGCAGTTCTTC; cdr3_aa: CASSLLQGGNEQFF
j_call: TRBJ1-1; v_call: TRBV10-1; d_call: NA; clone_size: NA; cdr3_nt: TGCGCCAGCAGTGAGAACCGACTGGACACTGAAGCTTTCTTT; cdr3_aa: CASSENRLDTEAFF
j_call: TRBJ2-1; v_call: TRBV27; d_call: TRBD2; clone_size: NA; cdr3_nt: TGTGCCAGCAGAGAGATAGCGGGAGGGCCTGTTGAGCAGTTCTTC; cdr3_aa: CASREIAGGPVEQFF
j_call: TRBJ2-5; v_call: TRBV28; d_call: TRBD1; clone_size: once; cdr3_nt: TGTGCCAGCAGTTCGCCCCAGGGACAGGGGGCTGAGACCCAGTACTTC; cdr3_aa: CASSSPQGQGAETQYF
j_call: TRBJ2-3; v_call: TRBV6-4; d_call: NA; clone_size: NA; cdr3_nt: TGTGCCAGCAGTGAAAGTAGTAGCTATAGCACAGATACGCAGTATTTT; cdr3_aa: CASSESSSYSTDTQYF
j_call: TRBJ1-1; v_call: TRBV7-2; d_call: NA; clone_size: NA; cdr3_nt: TGTGCCAGCAGTCCAGAAAGTGGAGGCACTGAAGCTTTCTTT; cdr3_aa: CASSPESGGTEAFF
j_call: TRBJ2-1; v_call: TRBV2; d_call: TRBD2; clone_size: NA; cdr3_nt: TGTGCCAGCAGGCCACTAGCGATCTTGGATAAGGATGAGCAGTTCTTC; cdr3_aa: CASRPLAILDKDEQFF
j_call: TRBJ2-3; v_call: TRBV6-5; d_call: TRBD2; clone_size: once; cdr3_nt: TGTGCCAGCAGTTACTCGGGGCTAGCGGGGTCAGATACGCAGTATTTT; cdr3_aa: CASSYSGLAGSDTQYF
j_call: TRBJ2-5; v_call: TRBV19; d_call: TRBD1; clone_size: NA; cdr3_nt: TGTGCCAGTAGTATAATAACGGGACAGGGGAGAGAGACCCAGTACTTC; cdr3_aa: CASSIITGQGRETQYF
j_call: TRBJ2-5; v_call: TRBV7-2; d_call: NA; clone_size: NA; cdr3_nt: TGTGCCAGCAGCTTAAGGTGGGGAGCCGTATTTGAGACCCAGTACTTC; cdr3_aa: CASSLRWGAVFETQYF
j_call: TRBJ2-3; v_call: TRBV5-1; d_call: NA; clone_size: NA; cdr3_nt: TGCGCCAGCAGCTTGGCCGGGAGCACAGATACGCAGTATTTT; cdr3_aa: CASSLAGSTDTQYF
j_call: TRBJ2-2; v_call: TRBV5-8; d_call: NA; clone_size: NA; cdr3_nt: TGTGCCAGCAGCTTGGCCGACAGGTCGATTCTGGCCGGGGAGCTGTTTTTT; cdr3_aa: CASSLADRSILAGELFF
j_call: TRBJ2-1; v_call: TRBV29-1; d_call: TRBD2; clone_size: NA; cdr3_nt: TGCAGCGTTGATTCCAGCGGGAGTGTCAATGAGCAGTTCTTC; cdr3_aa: CSVDSSGSVNEQFF
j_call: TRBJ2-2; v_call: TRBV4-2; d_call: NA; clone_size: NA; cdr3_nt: TGTGCCAGCAGCCAGACAAGTCTGAACACCGGGGAGCTGTTTTTT; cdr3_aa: CASSQTSLNTGELFF
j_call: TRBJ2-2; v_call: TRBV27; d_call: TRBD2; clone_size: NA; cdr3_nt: TGTGCCAGCAGACCCTTCGGGAGGGAGAGGGGGGAGCTGTTTTTT; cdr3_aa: CASRPFGRERGELFF
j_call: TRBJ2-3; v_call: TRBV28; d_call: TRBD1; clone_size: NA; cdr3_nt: TGTGCCAGTCAACCGGGACAGGGTCGGGAGGAGGTTGATACGCAGTATTTT; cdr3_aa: CASQPGQGREEVDTQYF
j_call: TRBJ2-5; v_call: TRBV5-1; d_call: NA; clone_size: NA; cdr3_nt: TGCGCCAGCAGCGGTCAGGGGCACCCCCAAGAGACCCAGTACTTC; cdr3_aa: CASSGQGHPQETQYF